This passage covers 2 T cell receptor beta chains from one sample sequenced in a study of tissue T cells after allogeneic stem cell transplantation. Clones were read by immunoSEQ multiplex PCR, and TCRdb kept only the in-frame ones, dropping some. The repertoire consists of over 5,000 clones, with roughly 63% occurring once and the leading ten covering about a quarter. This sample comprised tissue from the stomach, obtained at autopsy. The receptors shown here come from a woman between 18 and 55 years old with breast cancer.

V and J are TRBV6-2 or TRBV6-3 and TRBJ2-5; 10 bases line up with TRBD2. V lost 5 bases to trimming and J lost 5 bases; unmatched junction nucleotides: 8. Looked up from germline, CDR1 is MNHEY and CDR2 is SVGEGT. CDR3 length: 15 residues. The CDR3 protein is CASSPGTSAGETQYF. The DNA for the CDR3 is TGTGCCAGCAGTCCAGGGACTAGCGCGGGGGAGACCCAGTACTTC.

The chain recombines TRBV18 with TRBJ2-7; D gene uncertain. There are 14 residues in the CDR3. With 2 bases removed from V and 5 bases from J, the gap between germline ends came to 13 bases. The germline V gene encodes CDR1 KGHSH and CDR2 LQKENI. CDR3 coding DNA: TGTGCCAGCTCACCATTGTACAGTGGCAACGAGCAGTACTTC. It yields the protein CASSPLYSGNEQYF.